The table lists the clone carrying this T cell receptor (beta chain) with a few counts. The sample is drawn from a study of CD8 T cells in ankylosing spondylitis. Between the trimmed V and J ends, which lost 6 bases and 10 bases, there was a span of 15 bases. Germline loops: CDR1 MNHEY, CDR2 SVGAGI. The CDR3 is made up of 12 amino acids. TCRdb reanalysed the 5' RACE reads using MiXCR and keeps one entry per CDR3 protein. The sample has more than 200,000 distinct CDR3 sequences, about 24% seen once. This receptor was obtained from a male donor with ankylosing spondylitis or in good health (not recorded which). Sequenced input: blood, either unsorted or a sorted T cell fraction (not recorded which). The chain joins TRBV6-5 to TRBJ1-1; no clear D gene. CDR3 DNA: TGTGCCAGCAGACCCCGCGGAGGGAGAGCTTTCTTT. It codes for CASRPRGGRAFF.